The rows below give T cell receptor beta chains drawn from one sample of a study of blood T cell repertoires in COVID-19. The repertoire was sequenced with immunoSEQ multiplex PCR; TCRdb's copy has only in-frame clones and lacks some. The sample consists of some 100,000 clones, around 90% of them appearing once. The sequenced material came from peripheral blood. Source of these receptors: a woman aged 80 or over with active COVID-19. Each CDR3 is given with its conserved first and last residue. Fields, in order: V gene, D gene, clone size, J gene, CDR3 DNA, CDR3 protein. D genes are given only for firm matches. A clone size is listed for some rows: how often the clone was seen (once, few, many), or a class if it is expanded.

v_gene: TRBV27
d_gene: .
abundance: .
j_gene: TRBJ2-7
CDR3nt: TGTGCCAGCAGTTTAGGTAGTGCGGTGTCTCTGAGCTCCTACGAGCAGTACTTC
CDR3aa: CASSLGSAVSLSSYEQYF

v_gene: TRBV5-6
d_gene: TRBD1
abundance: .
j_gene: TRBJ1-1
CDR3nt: TGTGCCAGCAGCCTCCGGACAGGGCAGGTGTACACTGAAGCTTTCTTT
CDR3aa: CASSLRTGQVYTEAFF

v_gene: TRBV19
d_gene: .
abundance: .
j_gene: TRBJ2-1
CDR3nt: TGTGCCAGTAGTTCGATAGATGAGCAGTTCTTC
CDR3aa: CASSSIDEQFF

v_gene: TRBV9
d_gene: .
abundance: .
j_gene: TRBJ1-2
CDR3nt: TGTGCCAGCAGCGCTTCCCAAATGGCGGGACGTAGAGTCTATGGCTACACCTTC
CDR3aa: CASSASQMAGRRVYGYTF

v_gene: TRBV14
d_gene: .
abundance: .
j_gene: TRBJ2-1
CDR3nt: TGTGCCAGCAGCCAATACTTCGCGGTCTACAATGAGCAGTTCTTC
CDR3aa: CASSQYFAVYNEQFF

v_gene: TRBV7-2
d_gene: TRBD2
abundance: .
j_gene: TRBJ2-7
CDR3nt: TGTGCCAGCAGCCCCTCGGGGGGAGGGATGTCCTACGAGCAGTACTTC
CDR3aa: CASSPSGGGMSYEQYF

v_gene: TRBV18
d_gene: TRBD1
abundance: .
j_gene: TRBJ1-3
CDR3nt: TGTGCCAGCTCACCACCTTTTTACAGGGGATTTGGAAACACCATATATTTT
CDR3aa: CASSPPFYRGFGNTIYF

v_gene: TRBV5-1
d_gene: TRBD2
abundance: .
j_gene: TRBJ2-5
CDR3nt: TGCGCCAGCAGTGGTGGACTAGCGGGAGTTGAGACCCAGTACTTC
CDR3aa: CASSGGLAGVETQYF

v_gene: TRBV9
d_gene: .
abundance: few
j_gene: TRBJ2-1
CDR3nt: TGTGCCAGCAGCTCCCGACGGGACAATGAGCAGTTCTTC
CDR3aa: CASSSRRDNEQFF

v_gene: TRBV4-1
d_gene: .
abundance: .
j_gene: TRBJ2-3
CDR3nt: TGCGCCAGCAGCGCGGCGGATACGCAGTATTTT
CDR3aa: CASSAADTQYF

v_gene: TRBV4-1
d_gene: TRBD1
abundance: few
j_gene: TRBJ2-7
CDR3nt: TGCGCCAGCAGCCAAGATCGTTGGTTACAGGGGTACGAGCAGTACTTC
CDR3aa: CASSQDRWLQGYEQYF

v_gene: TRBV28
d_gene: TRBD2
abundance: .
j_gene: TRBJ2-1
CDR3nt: TGTGCCAGCCCGCCAGGGCTAGCGGGAGGGCTTTACAATGAGCAGTTCTTC
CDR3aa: CASPPGLAGGLYNEQFF

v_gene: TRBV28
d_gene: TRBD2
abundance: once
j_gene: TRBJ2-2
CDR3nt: TGTGCCAGCAGTTATGTCCACGGGACTAGCGGGAGGTGGAACACCGGGGAGCTGTTTTTT
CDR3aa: CASSYVHGTSGRWNTGELFF

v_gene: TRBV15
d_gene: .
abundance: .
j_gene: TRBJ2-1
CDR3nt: TGTGCCACCAGCAGAGACGATGCGGGAATGAGGAAATTATACAATGAGCAGTTCTTC
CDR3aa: CATSRDDAGMRKLYNEQFF

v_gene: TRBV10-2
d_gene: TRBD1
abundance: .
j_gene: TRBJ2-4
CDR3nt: TGCGCCAGCAGTGGAGCGGGACAGGGCAAAAACATTCAGTACTTC
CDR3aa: CASSGAGQGKNIQYF

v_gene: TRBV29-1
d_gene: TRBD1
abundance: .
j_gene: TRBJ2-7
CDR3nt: TGCAGCGTTGGGGGACAGGGGGCCTACGAGCAGTACTTC
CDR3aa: CSVGGQGAYEQYF

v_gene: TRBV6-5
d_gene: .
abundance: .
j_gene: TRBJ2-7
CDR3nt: TGTGCCAGCAGTCCCCAGGGGGGCGCCGAGCAGTACTTC
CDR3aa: CASSPQGGAEQYF

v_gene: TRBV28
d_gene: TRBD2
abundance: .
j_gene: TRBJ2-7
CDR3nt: TGTGCCACCCTAGCGGGAGTCTGGGAGCAGTACTTC
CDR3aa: CATLAGVWEQYF

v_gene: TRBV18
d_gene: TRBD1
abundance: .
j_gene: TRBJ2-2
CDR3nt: TGTGCCAGCTCACCACCGTGGGACAGCACAAACACCGGGGAGCTGTTTTTT
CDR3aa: CASSPPWDSTNTGELFF

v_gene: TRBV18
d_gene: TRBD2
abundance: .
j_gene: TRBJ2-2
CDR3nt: TGTGCCAGCTCACGACTAGCGGATAACACCGGGGAGCTGTTTTTT
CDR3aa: CASSRLADNTGELFF

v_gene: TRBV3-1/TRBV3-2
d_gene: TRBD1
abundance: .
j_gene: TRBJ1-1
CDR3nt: TGTGCCAGCAGCCACCGGACAGGACAGGGAGCTGAAGCTTTCTTT
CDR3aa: CASSHRTGQGAEAFF

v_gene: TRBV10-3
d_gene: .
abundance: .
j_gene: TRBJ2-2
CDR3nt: TGTGCCATCGGGGAGACAGGCCTCCCCGGGGAGCTGTTTTTT
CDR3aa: CAIGETGLPGELFF

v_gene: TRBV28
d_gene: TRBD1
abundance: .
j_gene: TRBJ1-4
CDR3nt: TGTGCCAGCACGAATTTGAGACAGGGCCTTGTTAAACTGTTTTTT
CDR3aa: CASTNLRQGLVKLFF

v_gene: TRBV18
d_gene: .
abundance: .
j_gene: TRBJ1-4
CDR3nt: TGTGCCAGCTCACCCGCATCGGGTCTTACGAATGAAAAACTGTTTTTT
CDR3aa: CASSPASGLTNEKLFF

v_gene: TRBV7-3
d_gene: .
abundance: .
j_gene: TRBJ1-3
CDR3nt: TGTGCCAGCGCGCGCGGGGTGTCTGGAAACACCATATATTTT
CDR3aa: CASARGVSGNTIYF

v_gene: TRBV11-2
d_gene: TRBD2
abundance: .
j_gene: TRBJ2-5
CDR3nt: TGTGCCAGCAGCGCTACTAGCGGCCCACAAGAGACCCAGTACTTC
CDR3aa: CASSATSGPQETQYF

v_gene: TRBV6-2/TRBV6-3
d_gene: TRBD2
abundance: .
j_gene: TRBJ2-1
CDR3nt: TGTGCCAGCAGCCCTAGCGGAGCCTACAATGAGCAGTTCTTC
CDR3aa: CASSPSGAYNEQFF

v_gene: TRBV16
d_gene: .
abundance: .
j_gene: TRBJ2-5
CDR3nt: TGTGCCAGCAGCCCCCGAGAGACCCAGTACTTC
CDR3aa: CASSPRETQYF